Shown below are 24 T cell receptor beta chains from a single sample sequenced in a study of patients and donors after allogeneic stem cell transplantation. MiXCR was run by TCRdb on the RT-PCR reads, yielding one entry per CDR3 protein. This table has 800,000 to 1,000,000 distinct CDR3 sequences, about a sixth appearing once. Sequenced material: blood, either unsorted or a sorted T cell fraction (not recorded which). All receptors come from a human donor who was either an allogeneic HSCT recipient or a stem cell or donor lymphocyte infusion donor (not recorded which). It is not recorded whose cells these are; they may come from a transplant donor.

In this sample, this clonotype turned up a few times. The chain has TRBV5-1 and TRBJ2-4, with D perhaps being TRBD1 or TRBD2 (6 bases each). The germline gives CDR1 SGHRS, CDR2 YFSETQ. CDR3 length: 17 amino acids. V was shortened by 0 bases and J by 1 base, with 14 bases between the two germline ends. The DNA for the CDR3 is TGCGCCAGCAGCTTGGCTGGAGGGACACGGGCCAAAAACATTCAGTACTTC. This codes for CASSLAGGTRAKNIQYF.

This clonotype has more than one count but fewer than ten. This sequence joins TRBV12-3 or TRBV12-4 and TRBJ1-4, with 10 bases fitting TRBD1. The CDR3 covers 15 residues. V gave up 0 bases and J gave up 8 bases; unmatched junction bases: 3. CDR3 DNA sequence: TGTGCCAGCAGTTTAGCCGGGACAGGGGCGGAAAAACTGTTTTTT. Translated: CASSLAGTGAEKLFF.

This rearrangement joins TRBV6-2 or TRBV6-3 to TRBJ1-2; D remains ambiguous. The V gene lost 5 bases and the J gene lost 4 bases, with 17 bases spanning the gap. The germline V gene has CDR1 MNHEY and CDR2 SVGEGT. The CDR3 has 15 residues. CDR3 sequence (DNA): TGTGCCAGCAGTACCCCACTCGGACGGCTCTATGGCTACACCTTC. Amino acid sequence: CASSTPLGRLYGYTF.

This clonotype was seen more than once but under ten times. The CDR3 nucleotides read TGTGCCAGCAGGGTGGACTTTAGCACAGATACGCAGTATTTT. This encodes CASRVDFSTDTQYF. This sequence joins TRBV2 and TRBJ2-3, with TRBD2 as a possible D gene (5 bases). The CDR3 extends over 14 amino acids. The V gene lost 6 bases and the J gene lost 0 bases, with 10 bases spanning the gap. CDR1 and CDR2 from the germline V gene are SNHLY and FYNNEI.

V is TRBV15 and J is TRBJ2-7; TRBD2 matches 8 bases. V trimming: 1 base; J trimming: 0 bases; junction bases outside the gene matches: 2. CDR1 LNHNV and CDR2 YYDKDF come from the germline V gene (reference sequence). This CDR3 contains 15 residues. CDR3 nucleotides: TGTGCCACCAGCAGAGGAGGGACTAGCTCCTACGAGCAGTACTTC. It codes for CATSRGGTSSYEQYF.

About this clonotype: Its ends do not fully match the called genes, so a read error is possible. The chain links TRBV7-7 to TRBJ2-1; D is perhaps TRBD1 or TRBD2 (6 bases each). The germline V gene encodes CDR1 SSHAT and CDR2 FNYEAQ (reference sequence). The CDR3 length is 16 residues. Here the CDR3 DNA reads TGTGCTAGCAGCTTAGCCGCCGGGGGCCACCACAATGAGCAGTTCTTC. It encodes CASSLAAGGHHNEQFF.

The table lists this clonotype with a few counts. CDR3 coding DNA: TGTGCCAGCAGTGAACCTGGACGCCTCCGGGGGGGCGAGCAGTACTTC. The encoded protein is CASSEPGRLRGGEQYF. The genes are TRBV25-1 and TRBJ2-7; TRBD2 matches 8 bases. The CDR3 totals 16 residues. The V gene's germline CDR1 is MGHDK and CDR2 SYGVNS. Trimming cost V 2 bases and J 6 bases; bases outside gene matches: 12.

This chain links TRBV11-2 with TRBJ1-2; D is uncertain. Germline CDR1 and CDR2: SGHAT and FQNNGV. The CDR3 spans 16 residues. Trimming removed 5 bases at V and 8 bases at J, with 24 bases between. As DNA, the CDR3 is TGTGCCAGCAGCATCAGCGGGCTCGGCCTGGCGGGGGGCTACACCTTC. It specifies CASSISGLGLAGGYTF.

This clonotype was counted only a few times. The V and J genes are TRBV6-1 and TRBJ1-5, with D perhaps TRBD1 (6 bases). The CDR3 is 19 amino acids. Per germline, CDR1 MNHNS and CDR2 SASEGT. V shed 6 bases and J shed 1 base, with 25 bases lying between them. The CDR3 loop is CASRFDRTHGISSNQPQHF. CDR3 in DNA: TGTGCCAGCAGATTTGACAGGACCCATGGGATCTCCAGCAATCAGCCCCAGCATTTT.

J is TRBJ2-7 and V is TRBV28, with 9 bases aligning to TRBD2. CDR3 length equals 12 residues. Germline CDR1 is MDHEN and CDR2 is SYDVKM. After removal of 2 bases from V and 13 bases from J, the junction contained 6 bases not matched to a gene. CDR3 sequence reads: CASSLRTSEPYF. Here the CDR3 DNA reads TGTGCCAGCAGTTTACGGACTAGCGAGCCTTACTTC.

The sample holds a few counts of this clonotype. The chain uses TRBV9 and TRBJ2-3, with D hard to call. V was pared by 0 bases and J by 0 bases, with 5 bases between. Germline loops: CDR1 SGDLS, CDR2 YYNGEE. The length of the CDR3 is 14 residues. CDR3 sequence (DNA): TGTGCCAGCAGCGTAGACACCAGCACAGATACGCAGTATTTT. This sequence encodes CASSVDTSTDTQYF.

This clonotype has only a few counts. This rearrangement joins TRBV20-1 to TRBJ2-1; 7 positions agree with TRBD2. From germline, CDR1 is DFQATT and CDR2 SNEGSKA (reference sequence). CDR3 length equals 15 residues. With 4 bases clipped from V and 7 bases from J, the junction kept 13 bases outside the gene matches. The CDR3 loop is CSATRGSGWRNEQFF. The CDR3 DNA follows: TGCAGTGCTACCCGGGGTAGCGGGTGGAGGAATGAGCAGTTCTTC.

This clonotype was counted between two and nine times. V usage is TRBV28 and J usage is TRBJ2-5, with unresolved D. Trimming pared 5 bases from V and 5 bases from J, leaving 18 bases between. Germline assignment: CDR1 MDHEN and CDR2 SYDVKM. This CDR3 has 15 residues. In DNA, the CDR3 is TGTGCCAGCAGTCCGCCGACGGTGGCTAAGGAGACCCAGTACTTC. This encodes CASSPPTVAKETQYF.

This clonotype was observed a few times. V gene TRBV11-2 combines with J gene TRBJ1-4, with D perhaps TRBD1 (6 bases). Trimming shortened V by 5 bases and J by 7 bases, and 11 bases separated the two germline ends. The CDR3 extends over 13 amino acids. Germline V gene sequence: CDR1 SGHAT, CDR2 FQNNGV. CDR3 sequence: CASSKGHSEKLFF. CDR3 in DNA: TGTGCCAGCAGCAAGGGACATTCTGAAAAACTGTTTTTT.

V and J are TRBV12-3 or TRBV12-4 and TRBJ2-1; the D gene is possibly TRBD1 (7 bases). V was shortened by 7 bases and J by 0 bases, with 13 bases between the two germline ends. The CDR3 length is 15 residues. The CDR3 spells CASINQGGSYNEQFF. CDR3 sequence (DNA): TGTGCCAGCATTAACCAGGGGGGCTCCTACAATGAGCAGTTCTTC.

This clonotype was seen repeatedly, ten times or more. CDR3 residues: CASSQDVRVNTEAFF. The CDR3 DNA reads as TGCGCCAGCAGCCAAGATGTGCGAGTGAACACTGAAGCTTTCTTT. V and J are TRBV4-3 and TRBJ1-1; D uncertain. With 0 bases removed from V and 0 bases from J, the gap between germline ends came to 8 bases. Germline V gives CDR1 LGHNA, CDR2 YSLEER. This CDR3 has 15 residues.

This clonotype was counted a few times. This chain joins TRBV5-6 and TRBJ2-7; 12 bases fit TRBD2. Trimming removed 2 bases from V and 6 bases from J; junction bases left unmatched: 6. Germline CDR1 is SGHDT and CDR2 is YYEEEE. The CDR3 contains 15 residues. CDR3 loop: CASSFSSGRASEQYF. Here the CDR3 DNA reads TGTGCCAGCAGCTTCTCTAGCGGGAGGGCCTCCGAGCAGTACTTC.

This clonotype was found a few times. J is TRBJ2-7 and V is TRBV3-1, with D maybe TRBD1 (6 bases). This CDR3 region has 17 residues. Germline-derived CDR1 and CDR2 are LGHDT and YNNKEL (reference sequence). Between the trimmed V and J ends, which lost 2 bases and 2 bases, there was a span of 19 bases. CDR3 in DNA: TGTGCCAGCAGCCAATCCGACAGGCCCAAGACCACCTACGAGCAGTACTTC. This gives the protein CASSQSDRPKTTYEQYF.

The chain employs TRBV6-2 or TRBV6-3 and TRBJ1-2; D not resolved. The CDR3 loop spans 13 amino acids. Germline lookup yields CDR1 MNHEY and CDR2 SVGEGT. V was clipped by 10 bases and J by 2 bases, with 14 bases between them. CDR3: CATSRKLNYGYTF. The CDR3 coding sequence is TGTGCCACCTCAAGGAAGCTAAACTATGGCTACACCTTC.

The chain links TRBV7-3 to TRBJ2-6; either TRBD1 or TRBD2 may fit D (5 bases each). This CDR3 is 18 amino acids long. With 3 bases removed from V and 0 bases from J, the gap between germline ends came to 15 bases. The germline CDR1 and CDR2 sequences are SGHTA and FQGTGA. The DNA of the CDR3 is TGTGCCAGCAGCTTTTCTAGGGACGTCAGCTCTGGGGCCAACGTCCTGACTTTC. This encodes CASSFSRDVSSGANVLTF.

The chain is built from TRBV6-1 and TRBJ1-2; D perhaps matches TRBD1 (5 bases). This CDR3 comprises 15 residues. Germline V gene sequence: CDR1 MNHNS, CDR2 SASEGT. V was trimmed by 7 bases and J by 5 bases, leaving 20 bases between them. The CDR3: CASISSGPGMYGYTF. In nucleotides, the CDR3 is TGTGCCAGCATCTCTTCGGGACCCGGAATGTATGGCTACACCTTC.

The sample holds many counts of this clonotype. This chain uses TRBV20-1 with TRBJ1-1; the D is unclear. Germline V gene sequence: CDR1 DFQATT, CDR2 SNEGSKA (reference sequence). The CDR3 sequence is 15 residues long. The V end lost 0 bases, the J end lost 5 bases, and 16 bases lay between the germline ends. The CDR3 is CSARDPLNGGTEAFF. In DNA form, the CDR3 reads TGCAGTGCTAGAGACCCCCTTAACGGAGGGACTGAAGCTTTCTTT.

For the CDR3, the DNA is TGTGCCAGCAGCCCAGGACGGACCGATAATCAGCCCCAGCATTTT. Protein: CASSPGRTDNQPQHF. The chain combines TRBV11-1 with TRBJ1-5, with D hard to call. The CDR3 totals 15 residues. V shed 5 bases and J shed 4 bases, with 15 bases lying between them. Per the germline V gene, CDR1 is SGHAT and CDR2 is FQDESV (reference sequence). Full variable domain (outside the CDR3, taken from reference TRBV11-1 and TRBJ1-5): EAEVAQSPRYKITEKSQAVAFWCDPISGHATLYWYRQILGQGPELLVQFQDESVVDDSQLPKDRFSAERLKGVDSTLKIQPAELGDSAMYLCASSPGRTDNQPQHFGDGTRLSIL.

The chain recombines TRBV11-2 with TRBJ1-1, with D perhaps TRBD1 (5 bases). The CDR3 is made up of 14 amino acids. Deletions cut 4 bases from V and 1 base from J, with 10 bases between. The germline V gene encodes CDR1 SGHAT and CDR2 FQNNGV. The CDR3 loop is CASSSRAWNTEAFF. The CDR3 nucleotides read TGTGCCAGCAGCTCCAGGGCCTGGAACACTGAAGCTTTCTTT.